A selection of T cell receptor beta chains follows, all from one sample in a study of cytomegalovirus exposure and HLA in healthy donors. Clones were read by immunoSEQ multiplex PCR, and TCRdb kept only the in-frame ones, dropping some. The sample records approximately 170,000 clones, around 78% being singletons. Sequencing was performed on PBMCs. The receptors shown here come from a woman younger than 45 in good health and CMV-seropositive. Both conserved end residues are part of each CDR3. D genes are given only for firm matches. Size values are once, few and many counts, or a class for expanded clones, and some rows have none.

j_call d_call clone_size v_call cdr3_aa cdr3_nt
TRBJ2-7 TRBD2 - TRBV5-6 CASSKGTSGEQYF TGTGCCAGCAGCAAGGGGACTAGCGGCGAGCAGTACTTC
TRBJ1-4 - - TRBV5-4 CASSLGQLNEKLFF TGTGCCAGCAGCTTGGGACAGCTTAATGAAAAACTGTTTTTT
TRBJ1-1 TRBD1 - TRBV18 CASSPGQTGTEAFF TGTGCCAGCTCACCGGGACAGACTGGGACTGAAGCTTTCTTT
TRBJ1-5 - few TRBV7-8 CASSLRGGVVRQPQHF TGTGCCAGCAGCTTAAGGGGGGGGGTCGTACGACAGCCCCAGCATTTT
TRBJ1-2 TRBD1 - TRBV30 CAWLQGASYTF TGTGCCTGGTTACAGGGGGCGAGCTACACCTTC
TRBJ1-1 TRBD1 - TRBV30 CAWGAGTGDNTEAFF TGTGCCTGGGGCGCGGGGACAGGGGATAACACTGAAGCTTTCTTT
TRBJ2-1 - few TRBV6-1 CASSEYPPQYYNEQFF TGTGCCAGCAGTGAATACCCTCCACAATACTACAATGAGCAGTTCTTC
TRBJ1-2 TRBD1 - TRBV5-1 CASNDPTGAGGYTF TGCGCCAGCAACGATCCAACAGGGGCTGGAGGCTACACCTTC
TRBJ1-5 - - TRBV19 CASSIQGLGNQPQHF TGTGCCAGTAGTATCCAGGGGCTAGGCAATCAGCCCCAGCATTTT
TRBJ2-2 - - TRBV15 CATSPDSNTGELFF TGTGCCACCAGCCCCGACAGTAACACCGGGGAGCTGTTTTTT
TRBJ1-3 - - TRBV4-3 CASSQSPGKGNTIYF TGCGCCAGCAGCCAATCCCCGGGGAAGGGAAACACCATATATTTT
TRBJ1-5 - - TRBV30 CAWSTGGSSQPQHF TGTGCCTGGAGTACCGGGGGGTCCAGCCAGCCCCAGCATTTT
TRBJ2-7 TRBD2 - TRBV28 CALGGKSGTYEQYF TGTGCCCTGGGGGGGAAAAGCGGGACGTACGAGCAGTACTTC
TRBJ1-6 TRBD1 - TRBV19 CASQGGQENSPLHF TGTGCCAGTCAGGGGGGACAGGAAAATTCACCCCTCCACTTT